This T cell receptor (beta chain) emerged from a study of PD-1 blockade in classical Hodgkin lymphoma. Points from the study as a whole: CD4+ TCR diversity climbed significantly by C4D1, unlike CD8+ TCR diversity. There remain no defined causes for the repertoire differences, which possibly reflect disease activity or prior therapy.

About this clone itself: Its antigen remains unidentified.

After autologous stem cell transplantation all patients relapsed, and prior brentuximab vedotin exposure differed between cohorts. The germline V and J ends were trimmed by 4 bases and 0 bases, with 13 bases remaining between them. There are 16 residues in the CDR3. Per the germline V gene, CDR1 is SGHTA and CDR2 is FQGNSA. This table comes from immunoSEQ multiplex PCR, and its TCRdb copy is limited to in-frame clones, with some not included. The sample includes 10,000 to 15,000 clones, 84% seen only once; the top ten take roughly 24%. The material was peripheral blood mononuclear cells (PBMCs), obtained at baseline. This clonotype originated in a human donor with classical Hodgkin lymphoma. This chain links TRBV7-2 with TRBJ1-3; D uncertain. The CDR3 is CASSSSQAFSGNTIYF. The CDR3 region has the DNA TGTGCCAGCAGCTCTAGTCAGGCCTTCTCTGGAAACACCATATATTTT.